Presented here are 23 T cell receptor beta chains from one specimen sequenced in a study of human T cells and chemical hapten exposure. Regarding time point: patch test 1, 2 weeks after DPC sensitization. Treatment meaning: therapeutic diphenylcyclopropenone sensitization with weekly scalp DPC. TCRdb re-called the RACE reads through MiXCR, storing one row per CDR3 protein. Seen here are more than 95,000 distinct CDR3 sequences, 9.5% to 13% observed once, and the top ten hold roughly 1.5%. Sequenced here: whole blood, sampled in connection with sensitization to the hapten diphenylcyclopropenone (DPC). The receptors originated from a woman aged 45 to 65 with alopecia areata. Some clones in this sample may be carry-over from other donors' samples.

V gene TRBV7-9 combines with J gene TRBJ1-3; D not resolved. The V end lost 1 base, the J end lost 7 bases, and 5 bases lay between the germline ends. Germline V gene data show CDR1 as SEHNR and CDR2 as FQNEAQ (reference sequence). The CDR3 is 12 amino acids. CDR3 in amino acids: CASSLGANTIYF. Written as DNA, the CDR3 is TGTGCCAGCAGCTTAGGGGCCAACACCATATATTTT.

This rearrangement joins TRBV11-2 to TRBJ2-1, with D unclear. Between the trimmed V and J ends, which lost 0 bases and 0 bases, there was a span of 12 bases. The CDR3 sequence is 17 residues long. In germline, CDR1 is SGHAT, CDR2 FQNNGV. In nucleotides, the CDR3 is TGTGCCAGCAGCTTAGATCTCTGGCAGAGCTCCTACAATGAGCAGTTCTTC. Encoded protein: CASSLDLWQSSYNEQFF.

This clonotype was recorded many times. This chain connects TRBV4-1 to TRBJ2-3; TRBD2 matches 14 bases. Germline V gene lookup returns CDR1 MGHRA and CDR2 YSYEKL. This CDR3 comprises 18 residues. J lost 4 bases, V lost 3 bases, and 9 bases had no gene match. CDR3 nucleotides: TGCGCCAGCAGCCAGTCCCTCGAGGGACTAGCGGGAGCAGATACGCAGTATTTT. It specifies CASSQSLEGLAGADTQYF.

The CDR3 loop reads CASSITAQETQYF. The CDR3 coding sequence is TGTGCCAGCAGTATCACGGCACAAGAGACCCAGTACTTC. The genes are TRBV28 and TRBJ2-5; D is unclear. This CDR3 has 13 amino acids. Per germline, CDR1 MDHEN and CDR2 SYDVKM. V dropped 5 bases and J dropped 2 bases, with 9 bases sitting between them.

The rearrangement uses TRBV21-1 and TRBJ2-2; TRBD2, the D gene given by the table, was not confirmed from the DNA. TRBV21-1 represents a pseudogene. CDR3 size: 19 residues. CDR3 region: CASRPGRVLAALNTGELFF. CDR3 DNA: TGTGCCAGCAGACCCGGGAGGGTGCTAGCGGCCCTGAACACCGGGGAGCTGTTTTTT.

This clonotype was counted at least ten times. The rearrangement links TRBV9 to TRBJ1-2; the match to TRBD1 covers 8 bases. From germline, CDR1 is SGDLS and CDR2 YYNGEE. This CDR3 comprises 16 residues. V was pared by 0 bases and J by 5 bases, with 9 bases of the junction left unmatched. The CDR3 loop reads CASSVALGQGSYGYTF. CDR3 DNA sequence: TGTGCCAGCAGCGTAGCTCTAGGACAGGGAAGTTATGGCTACACCTTC. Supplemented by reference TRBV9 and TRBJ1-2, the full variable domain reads DSGVTQTPKHLITATGQRVTLRCSPRSGDLSVYWYQQSLDQGLQFLIQYYNGEERAKGNILERFSAQQFPDLHSELNLSSLELGDSALYFCASSVALGQGSYGYTFGSGTRLTVV.

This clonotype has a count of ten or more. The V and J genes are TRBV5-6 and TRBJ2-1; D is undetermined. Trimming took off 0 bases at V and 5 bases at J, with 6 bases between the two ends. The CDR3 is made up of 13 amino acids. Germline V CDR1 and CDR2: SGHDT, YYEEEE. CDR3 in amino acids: CASSLGLNNEQFF. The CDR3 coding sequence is TGTGCCAGCAGCTTGGGACTGAACAATGAGCAGTTCTTC. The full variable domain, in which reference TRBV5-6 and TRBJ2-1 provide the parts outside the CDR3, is DAGVTQSPTHLIKTRGQQVTLRCSPKSGHDTVSWYQQALGQGPQFIFQYYEEEERQRGNFPDRFSGHQFPNYSSELNVNALLLGDSALYLCASSLGLNNEQFFGPGTRLTVL.

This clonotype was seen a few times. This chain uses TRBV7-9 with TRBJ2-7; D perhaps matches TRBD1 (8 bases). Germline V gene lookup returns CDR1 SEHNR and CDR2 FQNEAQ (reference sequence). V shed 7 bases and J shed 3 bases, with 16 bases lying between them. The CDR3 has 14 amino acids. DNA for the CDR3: TGTGCCAGCATGGGGGGGACAGGCCTCTACGAGCAGTACTTC. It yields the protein CASMGGTGLYEQYF. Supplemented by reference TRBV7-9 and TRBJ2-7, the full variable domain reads DTGVSQNPRHKITKRGQNVTFRCDPISEHNRLYWYRQTLGQGPEFLTYFQNEAQLEKSRLLSDRFSAERPKGSFSTLEIQRTEQGDSAMYLCASMGGTGLYEQYFGPGTRLTVT.

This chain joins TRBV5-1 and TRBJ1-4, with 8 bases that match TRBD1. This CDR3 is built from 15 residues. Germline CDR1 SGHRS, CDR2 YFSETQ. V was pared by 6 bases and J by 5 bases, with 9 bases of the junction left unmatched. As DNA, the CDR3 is TGCGCCAGCAAGAACCCGGGACAGGAAAATGAAAAACTGTTTTTT. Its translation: CASKNPGQENEKLFF.

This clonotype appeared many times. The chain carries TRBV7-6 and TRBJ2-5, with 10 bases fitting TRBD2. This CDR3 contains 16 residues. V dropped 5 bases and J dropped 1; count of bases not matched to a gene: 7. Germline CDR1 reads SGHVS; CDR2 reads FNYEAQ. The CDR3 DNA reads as TGTGCCAGCAGCCAAACAACTAGCGGGGCCCAAGAGACCCAGTACTTC. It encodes CASSQTTSGAQETQYF.

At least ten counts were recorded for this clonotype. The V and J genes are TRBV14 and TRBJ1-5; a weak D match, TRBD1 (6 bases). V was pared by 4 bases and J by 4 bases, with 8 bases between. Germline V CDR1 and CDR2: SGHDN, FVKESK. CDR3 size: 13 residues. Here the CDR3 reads CASSRTANQPQHF. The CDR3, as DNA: TGTGCCAGCAGCCGGACAGCTAATCAGCCCCAGCATTTT.

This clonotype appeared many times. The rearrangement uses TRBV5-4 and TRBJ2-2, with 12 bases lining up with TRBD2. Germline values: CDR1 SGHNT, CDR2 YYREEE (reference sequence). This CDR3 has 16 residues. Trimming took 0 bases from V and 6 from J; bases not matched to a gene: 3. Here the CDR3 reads CASSLGLAGVAGELFF. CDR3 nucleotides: TGTGCCAGCAGCTTGGGACTAGCGGGAGTCGCCGGGGAGCTGTTTTTT.

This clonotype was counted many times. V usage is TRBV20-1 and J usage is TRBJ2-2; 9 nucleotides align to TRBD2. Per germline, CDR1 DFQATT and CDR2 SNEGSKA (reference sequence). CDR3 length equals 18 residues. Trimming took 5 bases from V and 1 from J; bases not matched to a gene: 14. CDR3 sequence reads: CSALAGVRSLENTGELFF. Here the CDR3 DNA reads TGCAGTGCTTTAGCGGGAGTTCGTTCCTTGGAGAACACCGGGGAGCTGTTTTTT.

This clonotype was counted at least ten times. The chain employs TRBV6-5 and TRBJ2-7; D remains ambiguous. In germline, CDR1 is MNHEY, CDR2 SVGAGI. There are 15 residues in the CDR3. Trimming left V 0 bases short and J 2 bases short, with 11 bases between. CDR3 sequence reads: CASSYSGGEAYEQYF. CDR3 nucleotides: TGTGCCAGCAGTTACTCGGGCGGTGAGGCCTACGAGCAGTACTTC.

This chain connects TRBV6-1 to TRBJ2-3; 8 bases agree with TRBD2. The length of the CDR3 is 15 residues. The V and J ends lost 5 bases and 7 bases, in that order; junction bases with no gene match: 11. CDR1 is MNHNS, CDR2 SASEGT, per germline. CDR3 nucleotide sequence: TGTGCCAGCAGTCCCGCGGGGGGCCTAAGGAATACGCAGTATTTT. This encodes CASSPAGGLRNTQYF.

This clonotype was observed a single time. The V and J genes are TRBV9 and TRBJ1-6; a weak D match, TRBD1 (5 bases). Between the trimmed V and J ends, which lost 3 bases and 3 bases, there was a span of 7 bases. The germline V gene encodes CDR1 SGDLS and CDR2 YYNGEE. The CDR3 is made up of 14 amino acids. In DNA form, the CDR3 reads TGTGCCAGCAGCGAAGGACACTATAATTCACCCCTCCACTTT. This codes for CASSEGHYNSPLHF.

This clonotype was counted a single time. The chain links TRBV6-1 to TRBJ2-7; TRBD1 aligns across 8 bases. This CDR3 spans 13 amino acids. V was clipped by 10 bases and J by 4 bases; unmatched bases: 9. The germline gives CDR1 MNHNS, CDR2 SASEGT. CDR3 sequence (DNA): TGTGCCACCCGGGACAGGCGCAATTACGAGCAGTACTTC. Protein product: CATRDRRNYEQYF.

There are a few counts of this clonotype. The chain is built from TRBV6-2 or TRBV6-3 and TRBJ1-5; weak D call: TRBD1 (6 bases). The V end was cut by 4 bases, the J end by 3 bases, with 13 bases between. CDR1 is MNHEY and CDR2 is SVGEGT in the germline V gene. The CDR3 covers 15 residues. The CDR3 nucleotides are TGTGCCAGCAGTTCCCTGGGGGGCCCCAATCAGCCCCAGCATTTT. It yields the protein CASSSLGGPNQPQHF.

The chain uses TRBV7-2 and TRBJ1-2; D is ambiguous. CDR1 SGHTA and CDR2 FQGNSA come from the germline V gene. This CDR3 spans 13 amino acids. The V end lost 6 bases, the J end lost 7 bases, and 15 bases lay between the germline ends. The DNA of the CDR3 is TGTGCCAGCAGTATCCCCACTAGGGTTGGCTACACCTTC. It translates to CASSIPTRVGYTF.

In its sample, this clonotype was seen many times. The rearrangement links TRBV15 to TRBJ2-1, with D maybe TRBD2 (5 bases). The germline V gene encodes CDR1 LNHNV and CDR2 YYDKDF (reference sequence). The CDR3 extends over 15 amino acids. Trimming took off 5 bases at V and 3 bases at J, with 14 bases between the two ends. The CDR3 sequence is CATSPPGKDYNEQFF. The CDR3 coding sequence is TGTGCCACCAGCCCCCCGGGGAAGGACTACAATGAGCAGTTCTTC.

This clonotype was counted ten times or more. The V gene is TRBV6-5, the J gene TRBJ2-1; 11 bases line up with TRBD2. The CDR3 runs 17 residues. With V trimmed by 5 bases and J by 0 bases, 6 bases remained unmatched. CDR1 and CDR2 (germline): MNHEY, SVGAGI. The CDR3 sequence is CASSPPTSGVSYNEQFF. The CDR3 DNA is TGTGCCAGCAGTCCCCCGACTAGCGGGGTCTCCTACAATGAGCAGTTCTTC.

The CDR3 coding sequence is TGTGCCAGCAGCCGAAATGGGGGGGAAGAGACCCAGTACTTC. Its protein product is CASSRNGGEETQYF. The chain couples TRBV27 to TRBJ2-5; 7 nucleotides agree with TRBD2. V was clipped by 6 bases and J by 3 bases; unmatched bases: 7. The CDR3 runs 14 residues. CDR1 and CDR2 (germline): MNHEY, SMNVEV (reference sequence).

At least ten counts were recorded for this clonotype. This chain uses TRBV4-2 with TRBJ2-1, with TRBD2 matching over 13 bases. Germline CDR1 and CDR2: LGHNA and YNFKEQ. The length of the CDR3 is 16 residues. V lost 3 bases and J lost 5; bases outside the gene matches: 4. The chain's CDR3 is CASSHAGTSGNNEQFF. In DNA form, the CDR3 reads TGTGCCAGCAGCCATGCCGGGACTAGCGGGAACAATGAGCAGTTCTTC.